Listed below are T cell receptor beta chains from one sample, sequenced in a study of shared clonotypes between healthy human individuals. Libraries were prepared by immunoSEQ multiplex PCR; TCRdb keeps only in-frame clonotypes and omits some of them. The sample records 2.3 million or so clones, roughly 93% being singletons. Sequenced sample: naive CD4+ T cells from PBMCs. The source is a man younger than 30 in good health. Some clones in this sample may be carry-over from other donors' samples. Each CDR3 is given with its conserved first and last residue. Where a row states a size, it is once, few, many or the class of an expanded clone; other rows omit it.

J gene	V gene	clone size	CDR3 protein
TRBJ2-7	TRBV5-4	NA	CASSLPGAYEQYF
TRBJ2-1	TRBV7-9	NA	CASSSRTSGTGNNEQFF
TRBJ2-1	TRBV2	NA	CASALDRLSEQFF
TRBJ2-6	TRBV9	once	CASSVSRRDRVSGANVLTF
TRBJ2-6	TRBV7-3	once	CASSYDSSGANVLTF
TRBJ2-1	TRBV27	once	CASSFSLAAYNEQFF
TRBJ1-5	TRBV4-1	NA	CASGRGANQPQHF
TRBJ2-1	TRBV11-1	NA	CASSLGRTSIRGEQFF
TRBJ2-7	TRBV10-1	NA	CASGGGRTSYEQYF
TRBJ2-5	TRBV7-9	NA	CASSLAHHGETQYF
TRBJ2-7	TRBV5-1	NA	CASSPPGTGVGEQYF
TRBJ2-2	TRBV11-2	NA	CASSSPRGGSLNTGELFF
TRBJ2-1	TRBV11-2	NA	CAGSQRPGFLGDNEQFF
TRBJ2-2	TRBV27	once	CASSHPSGKGDTGELFF
TRBJ1-3	TRBV11-2	NA	CASSLGRSGNTIYF
TRBJ2-7	TRBV7-8	NA	CASSLRGAGEVYEQYF
TRBJ2-5	TRBV5-4	NA	CASSWKGTIQETQYF
TRBJ2-2	TRBV21-1	NA	CASSKSWLAGALGELFF
TRBJ2-3	TRBV7-8	NA	CASSLVYATSGSLDTQYF
TRBJ2-3	TRBV9	NA	CASSLTGATDTQYF
TRBJ2-5	TRBV7-9	NA	CASSPGGRETQYF
TRBJ2-5	TRBV29-1	NA	CSVRRRLLEETQYF
TRBJ2-3	TRBV11-1	once	CASSLVVRSDTQYF
TRBJ2-2	TRBV25-1	NA	CASSPRPGQGQNTGELFF
TRBJ2-7	TRBV6-6	once	CASTKAQGRGQYF
TRBJ2-5	TRBV28	NA	CASSYRGRKETQYF
TRBJ2-7	TRBV7-9	NA	CASSRTSFYEQYF
TRBJ2-4	TRBV6-5	NA	CASRPGPLAKNIQYF
TRBJ2-3	TRBV9	NA	CASSVDGGADTQYF
TRBJ2-7	TRBV18	few	CASSPTGVYEQYF
TRBJ2-6	TRBV5-8	NA	CASSVQSGANVLTF
TRBJ2-7	TRBV6-5	NA	CASSATMSYEQYF
TRBJ2-2	TRBV27	NA	CASSLSGPGELFF
TRBJ2-7	TRBV29-1	NA	CSVGQGGHEQYF
TRBJ1-1	TRBV28	NA	CASSSPGLGAFF